This T cell receptor (beta chain) is from a study of molecular identifiers for immune sequencing clone quantification. The authors built bulk TCR libraries by previously described methods with listed TCR primers. MiXCR was run by TCRdb on the PCR reads, yielding one entry per CDR3 protein. The sample contains over 50,000 distinct CDR3 sequences, roughly 38% of which appear only once. This clonotype was counted at least ten times. This clonotype originated in a human donor in good health. Some libraries in this study had Jurkat cell RNA spiked in. The material sequenced was naive CD8+ T cells from blood, with Jurkat cell RNA spiked in. Subset given: FACS-sorted CD8+CD4-CCR7+CD45RA+ naive T cells.

The CDR3 loop is CASNSNQADTQYF. The CDR3 region has the DNA TGTGCCAGCAACTCGAATCAGGCAGATACGCAGTATTTT. The chain combines TRBV9 with TRBJ2-3, with unresolved D. The CDR3 spans 13 residues. From germline, CDR1 is SGDLS and CDR2 YYNGEE. Trimming shortened V by 6 bases and J by 4 bases, and 12 bases separated the two germline ends.